The 23 T cell receptor beta chains below come from one sample, sequenced in a study of T cell responses to AZD1222 COVID-19 vaccine. Libraries were prepared by immunoSEQ multiplex PCR; TCRdb keeps only in-frame clonotypes and omits some of them. The data contain roughly 150,000 clones, about 94% of them singletons. The specimen comprised peripheral blood, sampled on day 0 of AZD1222 vaccination. These receptors all stem from an adult in good health.

This clone was detected only once. The chain recombines TRBV2 with TRBJ2-3, with D possibly TRBD2 on 6 matching bases. The CDR3 extends over 17 amino acids. In germline, CDR1 is SNHLY, CDR2 FYNNEI. Trimming shortened V by 4 bases and J by 3 bases, and 20 bases separated the two germline ends. The CDR3 region is CASSVVAAGLGTDTQYF. CDR3 DNA sequence: TGTGCCAGCAGTGTCGTCGCCGCGGGGCTAGGGACAGATACGCAGTATTTT.

This chain joins TRBV4-3 and TRBJ2-7; 7 bases align to TRBD1. The V segment lost 0 bases and the J segment 4 bases; nucleotides outside the gene matches: 6. The CDR3 has 15 amino acids. Looked up from germline, CDR1 is LGHNA and CDR2 is YSLEER. The CDR3 loop is CASSQDGRGSYEQYF. The CDR3 DNA reads TGCGCCAGCAGCCAAGATGGCAGGGGGTCGTACGAGCAGTACTTC.

This chain connects TRBV19 to TRBJ1-4, with 7 bases lining up with TRBD1. With 5 bases clipped from V and 0 bases from J, the junction kept 15 bases outside the gene matches. The germline V gene has CDR1 LNHDA and CDR2 SQIVND (reference sequence). This CDR3 is built from 19 residues. The DNA for the CDR3 is TGTGCCAGTAGTGGTCAAGGCCGGGACAGCATTGCAACTAATGAAAAACTGTTTTTT. It is translated as CASSGQGRDSIATNEKLFF.

V gene TRBV28 combines with J gene TRBJ1-1; D call uncertain. The CDR3 length is 11 residues. Germline lookup yields CDR1 MDHEN and CDR2 SYDVKM. The germline V and J ends were trimmed by 6 bases and 6 bases, with 8 bases remaining between them. CDR3 sequence: CASSSYAEAFF. In nucleotides, the CDR3 is TGTGCCAGCAGCTCTTACGCTGAAGCTTTCTTT.

The V and J genes are TRBV6-5 and TRBJ2-5; D unclear. Germline V gives CDR1 MNHEY, CDR2 SVGAGI. V dropped 11 bases and J dropped 5 bases, with 12 bases sitting between them. This CDR3 is 11 amino acids long. The CDR3 DNA is TGTGCCGGCGGCTACGGGGAGACCCAGTACTTC. The encoded protein is CAGGYGETQYF.

The rearrangement uses TRBV2 and TRBJ2-7; D could derive from TRBD1 or TRBD2 (5 bases each). The V and J ends lost 6 bases and 3 bases respectively, with 15 bases between them. This CDR3 is 14 amino acids long. Germline V lookup: CDR1 SNHLY, CDR2 FYNNEI. CDR3 bases: TGTGCCAGCAGCCCCCTCCAGGGAGACTACGAGCAGTACTTC. The encoded protein is CASSPLQGDYEQYF.

The V gene is TRBV2, the J gene TRBJ2-2; the match to TRBD1 covers 8 bases. The CDR3 consists of 14 residues. V lost 9 bases, J lost 1 base, and 4 bases stayed unmatched. Germline CDR1 SNHLY, CDR2 FYNNEI. CDR3 sequence: CASSGTGNTGELFF. The CDR3 region has the DNA TGTGCCAGTTCCGGGACAGGGAACACCGGGGAGCTGTTTTTT. The entire variable domain, with the rest obtained from reference TRBV2 and TRBJ2-2, is as follows: EPEVTQTPSHQVTQMGQEVILRCVPISNHLYFYWYRQILGQKVEFLVSFYNNEISEKSEIFDDQFSVERPDGSNFTLKIRSTKLEDSAMYFCASSGTGNTGELFFGEGSRLTVL.

The J gene is TRBJ2-1, the V gene TRBV29-1, with D perhaps TRBD2 (7 bases). Germline CDR1 and CDR2: SQVTM and ANQGSEA. Trimming cost V 7 bases and J 6 bases, with 16 bases left between them. This CDR3 comprises 13 residues. The CDR3 region has the DNA TGCAGCGCCTCACGGGGGGCGGGCAATGAGCAGTTCTTC. Its protein product is CSASRGAGNEQFF.

This clone has more than one count but fewer than ten. The chain employs TRBV3-1 (or the pseudogene TRBV3-2) and TRBJ2-1, with 7 bases that match TRBD2. The germline CDR1 and CDR2 sequences are LGHDT and YNNKEL (reference sequence). The junction had 3 bases not matched to a gene; V was cut back by 1 base and J by 0 bases. The CDR3 runs 16 residues. CDR3 DNA: TGTGCCAGCAGCCAAGTCGGGGGGAGCTCCTACAATGAGCAGTTCTTC. As protein: CASSQVGGSSYNEQFF.

The rearrangement links TRBV10-3 to TRBJ2-3, with D possibly being TRBD2 (6 bases). V was trimmed by 4 bases and J by 1 base, leaving 12 bases between them. In germline, CDR1 is ENHRY, CDR2 SYGVKD. CDR3 length: 15 amino acids. The CDR3 nucleotides read TGTGCCATCAGTGTTGGGTCGGGAGGCACAGATACGCAGTATTTT. Translating it yields CAISVGSGGTDTQYF.

The V and J genes are TRBV10-3 and TRBJ2-1; 10 nucleotides line up with TRBD2. Germline V gene sequence: CDR1 ENHRY, CDR2 SYGVKD. The length of the CDR3 is 18 residues. Trimming cost V 3 bases and J 4 bases; bases outside gene matches: 12. CDR3 sequence: CAISDPSASGSAYNEQFF. The CDR3 DNA follows: TGTGCCATCAGTGATCCCTCTGCTAGCGGGAGTGCGTACAATGAGCAGTTCTTC.

The V gene is TRBV27, the J gene TRBJ1-5; perhaps TRBD1 as D (6 bases). Germline values: CDR1 MNHEY, CDR2 SMNVEV (reference sequence). Trimming took off 5 bases at V and 4 bases at J, with 18 bases between the two ends. The CDR3 sequence is 16 residues long. As DNA, the CDR3 is TGTGCCAGCAGTACGACAGGAACCATAGGGAATCAGCCCCAGCATTTT. Encoded protein: CASSTTGTIGNQPQHF.

The chain employs TRBV21-1 and TRBJ1-1. TRBV21-1 is a listed pseudogene. There are 13 residues in the CDR3. As DNA, the CDR3 is TGTGCCATTCCCGGGACCTTTAACACTGAAGCTTTCTTT. Protein sequence: CAIPGTFNTEAFF.

The V gene is TRBV14, the J gene TRBJ2-1, with 7 bases matching TRBD2. The CDR3 sequence is 17 residues long. Germline V lookup: CDR1 SGHDN, CDR2 FVKESK. The V and J ends lost 6 bases and 0 bases, in that order; junction bases with no gene match: 11. The CDR3 sequence is CASSRSSGLSSYNEQFF. The CDR3 DNA follows: TGTGCCAGCAGTCGATCTAGCGGACTAAGCTCCTACAATGAGCAGTTCTTC.

The chain employs TRBV27 and TRBJ2-7, with 7 bases that match TRBD2. CDR3 length: 14 residues. The V gene's germline CDR1 is MNHEY and CDR2 SMNVEV (reference sequence). V lost 1 base and J lost 2; bases outside the gene matches: 2. The CDR3 region has the DNA TGTGCCAGCAGTTTATGGGGGAGGGCCTACGAGCAGTACTTC. Translated: CASSLWGRAYEQYF.

This chain connects TRBV7-9 to TRBJ2-3; D perhaps matches TRBD1 (6 bases). Germline V gene lookup returns CDR1 SEHNR and CDR2 FQNEAQ (reference sequence). This CDR3 has 16 residues. V was pared by 5 bases and J by 5 bases, with 20 bases between. DNA for the CDR3: TGTGCCAGCAGCCGCCCTGGACAGCCAACCTTAGATACGCAGTATTTT. It yields the protein CASSRPGQPTLDTQYF.

This chain uses TRBV3-1 (or the pseudogene TRBV3-2) with TRBJ2-1, with D possibly TRBD1 on 6 matching bases. Germline V gives CDR1 LGHDT, CDR2 YNNKEL (reference sequence). V shed 4 bases and J shed 6 bases, with 10 bases lying between them. The CDR3 covers 13 residues. CDR3 amino acids: CASSRNRANEQFF. Written as DNA, the CDR3 is TGTGCCAGCAGCCGAAACAGGGCCAATGAGCAGTTCTTC.

The gene calls are TRBV4-3 and TRBJ2-3; D gene ambiguous. Germline loops: CDR1 LGHNA, CDR2 YSLEER. V was shortened by 0 bases and J by 0 bases, with 10 bases between the two germline ends. The CDR3 contains 16 residues. CDR3 sequence (DNA): TGCGCCAGCAGCCAAGAGGTTACTCGAAGCACAGATACGCAGTATTTT. This codes for CASSQEVTRSTDTQYF.

This chain joins TRBV6-4 and TRBJ2-1; perhaps D is TRBD1 or TRBD2 (5 bases each). The CDR3 loop spans 11 amino acids. V lost 6 bases, J lost 7 bases, and 7 bases lay in between. Per germline, CDR1 MRHNA and CDR2 SNTAGT. This chain's CDR3 is CASREGNEQFF. CDR3 DNA sequence: TGTGCCAGCAGAGAGGGGAATGAGCAGTTCTTC.

The chain joins TRBV6-5 to TRBJ2-7; tentatively, D is TRBD1 (6 bases). Per germline, CDR1 MNHEY and CDR2 SVGAGI. This CDR3 is 15 amino acids long. Trimming pared 6 bases from V and 1 base from J, leaving 16 bases between. In DNA, the CDR3 is TGTGCCAGCAGAGGGGGTGGTGTATCATCCTACGAGCAGTACTTC. This codes for CASRGGGVSSYEQYF.

Regarding this clone: The junction differs from germline at one of its ends, possibly a read error. The J gene is TRBJ1-1, the V gene TRBV7-9; D unclear. The CDR3 is made up of 13 amino acids. CDR1 and CDR2 from the germline V gene are SEHNR and FQNEAQ (reference sequence). The CDR3 nucleotides read TGTGCCAGCAGCCTAGCCTCGGGAAATGAAGCTTTCTTT. Its protein is CASSLASGNEAFF.

The CDR3 here is CASSLVGRGMGYQPQHF. Here the CDR3 DNA reads TGTGCCAGCAGCTTGGTCGGGAGGGGTATGGGGTATCAGCCCCAGCATTTT. This rearrangement joins TRBV5-4 to TRBJ1-5, with D possibly TRBD1 on 5 matching bases. The CDR3 consists of 17 residues. Germline V gene lookup returns CDR1 SGHNT and CDR2 YYREEE (reference sequence). V dropped 0 bases and J dropped 5 bases, with 18 bases sitting between them.

The genes are TRBV6-4 and TRBJ2-7, with TRBD1 as a possible D gene (6 bases). The CDR3 is made up of 18 amino acids. Germline V gives CDR1 MRHNA, CDR2 SNTAGT. The V end lost 7 bases, the J end lost 0 bases, and 25 bases lay between the germline ends. CDR3 nucleotide sequence: TGTGCCAGCATTACGTCTATAAGGACAGCCTCTTCCTCCTACGAGCAGTACTTC. Translating it yields CASITSIRTASSSYEQYF.